A selection of T cell receptor beta chains follows, all from one sample in a study of T cells in Graves' hyperthyroidism and ophthalmopathy. TCRdb processed the multiplex PCR reads anew with MiXCR; each CDR3 protein has one entry. The data hold approximately 250,000 distinct CDR3 sequences, with approximately 24% observed a single time. Material: blood. The receptors derive from a woman between 40 and 50 years old with Graves' ophthalmopathy. The conserved cysteine and the conserved F or W are not part of the CDR3 here. The D gene is left open where the match is weak.

cdr3_aa v_call d_call j_call
ATRQGQLNTEAF TRBV10-3 NA TRBJ1-1
ASSTPGSAVTEAF TRBV19 NA TRBJ1-1
SVEGPTGVGELF TRBV29-1 TRBD1 TRBJ2-2
ASSEVTIDQPQH TRBV6-1 NA TRBJ1-5
ASSQGRNTEAF TRBV4-1 NA TRBJ1-1
ASSLYRGPYEQY TRBV12-3/TRBV12-4 NA TRBJ2-7
TSSPSGTSGHEQY TRBV18 TRBD2 TRBJ2-7
ASSIAAFMNTEAF TRBV19 NA TRBJ1-1
ASSLYKRQGWSYEQY TRBV28 TRBD1 TRBJ2-7
ASSLTGRGYEQY TRBV28 NA TRBJ2-7
ASRGEGLVKETQY TRBV28 TRBD2 TRBJ2-5
ASSFRNLNTEAF TRBV28 NA TRBJ1-1
ASSPNTGNEQY TRBV5-1 NA TRBJ2-7
ASLLQAQPQP TRBV6-1 NA TRBJ1-5
AQRPGGTEAF TRBV30 NA TRBJ1-1
ASSEAQRTGELF TRBV6-1 NA TRBJ2-2
ASSLTPEGATEAF TRBV7-3 TRBD1 TRBJ1-1
ANGITGSLGEQY TRBV2 NA TRBJ2-7
AWTTSGVSYEQY TRBV30 TRBD2 TRBJ2-7
ASSEAHFSSYEQY TRBV6-1 NA TRBJ2-7
ASSLYDMNTEAF TRBV5-1 NA TRBJ1-1
ASSLKGGGEPQH TRBV12-3/TRBV12-4 TRBD1 TRBJ1-5
AWRLNTEAF TRBV30 NA TRBJ1-1
SAKPLGDTEAF TRBV20-1 NA TRBJ1-1
ASSLKGGGGYEQY TRBV6-1 NA TRBJ2-7
ASSEGRRVLHYGYT TRBV6-1 NA TRBJ1-2
ASKEREAGELF TRBV6-1 TRBD2 TRBJ2-2
ASSLSQDQPQH TRBV12-3/TRBV12-4 NA TRBJ1-5
SARDGRTEQY TRBV20-1 NA TRBJ2-7
ASSLLEGLRQTQY TRBV12-3/TRBV12-4 NA TRBJ2-5
ASSYSLRGSYEQY TRBV6-5 NA TRBJ2-7
ATSVGLADKNTGELF TRBV15 TRBD2 TRBJ2-2
ASSPRDHNTGELF TRBV7-3 NA TRBJ2-2
ASSFSSRTAMQH TRBV28 NA TRBJ1-5
ASSYSSKRSNQPQH TRBV6-5 NA TRBJ1-5
ASSLAVAGQETQY TRBV7-9 NA TRBJ2-5
ASSVGSGDMNTEAF TRBV9 NA TRBJ1-1
ASSPGREEGETQY TRBV7-9 TRBD2 TRBJ2-5
ASSFSSALTGELF TRBV5-1 NA TRBJ2-2
ASSLLAGYSTQY TRBV7-3 TRBD2 TRBJ2-3